The 29 T cell receptor beta chains given below trace back to one sample, sequenced in a study of low-dose radiotherapy and immunotherapy resistance in tumors. First-strand cDNA relied on TRAV- and TRBV-specific primers spanning alpha and beta chains. A constant-region primer paired with the V-primer adapter amplified TCRs over about 20 PCR cycles. Using its own MiXCR run on the reads, TCRdb lists one record per CDR3 protein. The table shows 16,000 or so distinct CDR3 sequences, with roughly 70% occurring only once. Every receptor here comes from a human donor with advanced metastatic prostate, ovarian, gallbladder or colorectal cancer (not recorded which). This table probably holds off-target reads from a library built for another chain.

This clonotype has a handful of counts. The CDR3 spells CASRIPGTDTQYF. CDR3 nucleotide sequence: TGTGCCAGTAGGATTCCGGGGACAGATACGCAGTATTTT. The J gene is TRBJ2-3, the V gene TRBV19; maybe TRBD2 (5 bases). CDR1 is LNHDA, CDR2 SQIVND, per germline (reference sequence). The CDR3 extends over 13 amino acids. Between the trimmed V and J ends, which lost 6 bases and 3 bases, there was a span of 10 bases.

The CDR3 DNA follows: TGTGCCACCAGTGAGTTAGGACTAGCGGGACCTGTACGTCAGTTCTTC. Translated, it gives CATSELGLAGPVRQFF. V and J are TRBV24-1 and TRBJ2-1; TRBD2 matches at 12 bases. Germline loops: CDR1 KGHDR, CDR2 SFDVKD. Trimming at V came to 4 bases and at J to 13 bases, leaving 13 bases not matched to a gene. This CDR3 is built from 16 residues.

The chain's CDR3 is CASSLGLAVYNEQFF. The CDR3 DNA follows: TGTGCCAGCAGCTTGGGACTAGCGGTCTACAATGAGCAGTTCTTC. This rearrangement joins TRBV5-4 to TRBJ2-1; 9 nucleotides match TRBD2. Trimming cost V 0 bases and J 3 bases; bases outside gene matches: 1. CDR3 length equals 15 residues. Germline lookup yields CDR1 SGHNT and CDR2 YYREEE (reference sequence).

This chain connects TRBV4-1 to TRBJ2-1, with TRBD1 matching over 7 bases. The CDR3 is 13 residues long. The V and J ends lost 0 bases and 14 bases, in that order; junction bases with no gene match: 7. Germline V gene sequence: CDR1 MGHRA, CDR2 YSYEKL. The CDR3: CASSQDLDRVKFF. DNA for the CDR3: TGCGCCAGCAGCCAAGATCTTGACAGGGTGAAGTTCTTC.

The table lists this clonotype with a count of one. V gene TRBV29-1 combines with J gene TRBJ1-5; D is ambiguous. Germline V gene lookup returns CDR1 SQVTM and CDR2 ANQGSEA. This CDR3 has 13 amino acids. V was clipped by 4 bases and J by 3 bases, with 10 bases between them. CDR3 sequence (DNA): TGCAGCGTTGGAGCTACCCTCAATCAGCCCCAGCATTTT. Its translation is CSVGATLNQPQHF.

A single count supports this clonotype. The chain has TRBV29-1 and TRBJ2-5, with D possibly matching TRBD2 (6 bases). Trimming pared 3 bases from V and 7 bases from J, leaving 18 bases between. Per germline, CDR1 SQVTM and CDR2 ANQGSEA. The CDR3 extends over 14 amino acids. CDR3 DNA sequence: TGCAGCGTTGAGGGGGGAGCCGTCCTTGGGACCCAGTACTTC. Translated, it gives CSVEGGAVLGTQYF.

The J gene is TRBJ2-1, the V gene TRBV6-6; the D is unclear. This CDR3 comprises 14 residues. V was clipped by 6 bases and J by 0 bases, with 9 bases between them. Germline values: CDR1 MNHNY, CDR2 SVGAGI (reference sequence). For the CDR3, the DNA is TGTGCCAGCAGCCGAGAGCTCTCCTACAATGAGCAGTTCTTC. This sequence encodes CASSRELSYNEQFF.

Here the CDR3 DNA reads TGTGCCAGCAGTGATCAGGCTAGCGGGGCCTACAATGAGCAGTTCTTC. This codes for CASSDQASGAYNEQFF. V and J are TRBV2 and TRBJ2-1; 9 bases match TRBD2. CDR3 length: 16 amino acids. The V and J ends lost 3 bases and 2 bases, in that order; junction bases with no gene match: 5. Per germline, CDR1 SNHLY and CDR2 FYNNEI.

This chain uses TRBV5-5 with TRBJ1-4, with TRBD1 matching over 9 bases. J was trimmed by 7 bases and V by 2 bases; bases with no gene match: 3. Germline CDR1 is SGHKS and CDR2 is YYEKEE (reference sequence). This CDR3 has 14 amino acids. The CDR3 DNA reads TGTGCCAGCAGCTTCGGGGGACAGGGTGAAAAACTGTTTTTT. Its protein is CASSFGGQGEKLFF.

The J gene is TRBJ2-7, the V gene TRBV18; 7 nucleotides match TRBD1. The germline gives CDR1 KGHSH, CDR2 LQKENI. Unmatched junction bases numbered 14, after V lost 8 bases and J lost 4 bases. This CDR3 comprises 15 residues. The CDR3 is CASSFDPGTAYEQYF. CDR3 in DNA: TGTGCCAGCAGTTTTGACCCCGGGACAGCGTACGAGCAGTACTTC.

This chain links TRBV7-2 with TRBJ1-2; D is unresolved. Germline V CDR1 and CDR2: SGHTA, FQGNSA. The CDR3 has 15 residues. V gave up 5 bases and J gave up 2 bases, with 15 bases separating them. CDR3 DNA sequence: TGTGCCAGCAGCCCCTCCCTAGTGGAGAACTATGGCTACACCTTC. Its translation is CASSPSLVENYGYTF.

The CDR3 sequence is CASSEITLRGELFF. The CDR3 DNA is TGTGCCAGCAGTGAAATAACGCTGCGCGGGGAGCTGTTTTTT. The V call is TRBV6-2 or TRBV6-3, the J call TRBJ2-2, with D hard to call. The V and J ends lost 5 bases and 7 bases respectively, with 14 bases between them. Germline CDR1 MNHEY, CDR2 SVGEGT. This CDR3 is built from 14 residues.

The J gene is TRBJ2-7, the V gene TRBV28; D is uncertain. CDR1 and CDR2 (germline): MDHEN, SYDVKM. This CDR3 has 10 amino acids. Between the trimmed V and J ends, which lost 6 bases and 3 bases, there was a span of 3 bases. The CDR3 loop is CASSDYEQYF. The CDR3 DNA sequence: TGTGCCAGCAGCGACTACGAGCAGTACTTC.

This clonotype was seen just once. V and J are TRBV20-1 and TRBJ2-2; D may match TRBD1 or TRBD2 (7 bases each). V was trimmed by 6 bases and J by 6 bases, leaving 14 bases between them. CDR3 length: 13 residues. The germline V gene encodes CDR1 DFQATT and CDR2 SNEGSKA (reference sequence). Written as DNA, the CDR3 is TGCAGTGCAAAGACAGGGAGGGCCGGGGAGCTGTTTTTT. As protein: CSAKTGRAGELFF.

This clonotype was counted only a few times. J is TRBJ2-1 and V is TRBV4-3; TRBD2 matches 8 bases. Germline assignment: CDR1 LGHNA and CDR2 YSLEER. The junction had 5 bases not matched to a gene; V was cut back by 3 bases and J by 10 bases. CDR3 size: 13 residues. CDR3 nucleotide sequence: TGCGCCAGCAGCCATAAGTTAGCGGGGGAGCAGTTCTTC. It specifies CASSHKLAGEQFF.

V gene TRBV6-2 or TRBV6-3 combines with J gene TRBJ1-1; perhaps TRBD1 as D (5 bases). V was trimmed by 5 bases and J by 8 bases, leaving 30 bases between them. The CDR3 has 18 residues. CDR1 MNHEY and CDR2 SVGEGT come from the germline V gene. CDR3 sequence: CASSEFPSFPGVSPEAFF. CDR3 sequence (DNA): TGTGCCAGCAGTGAATTTCCGTCGTTTCCGGGGGTTTCTCCGGAAGCTTTCTTT.

The chain is built from TRBV2 and TRBJ2-5, with 7 bases matching TRBD1. Germline CDR1 is SNHLY and CDR2 is FYNNEI. The trim removed 8 bases at V and 4 bases at J, leaving 13 bases unmatched. CDR3 length: 15 amino acids. CDR3 DNA: TGTGCCAGCGAAGCGACAGGGAGATTAGGAGAGACCCAGTACTTC. As protein: CASEATGRLGETQYF.

For the CDR3, the DNA is TGTGCCAGCAGTTTAACGCGGGGGCGCGTCGATGAGCAGTTCTTC. This sequence encodes CASSLTRGRVDEQFF. The chain is built from TRBV28 and TRBJ2-1, with D possibly TRBD2 on 7 matching bases. CDR3 length: 15 residues. CDR1 is MDHEN and CDR2 is SYDVKM in the germline V gene. V lost 2 bases and J 8 bases, leaving 16 bases between the germline ends.

This sequence joins TRBV7-2 and TRBJ2-1; maybe TRBD1 (6 bases). The CDR3 runs 13 residues. With 5 bases removed from V and 9 bases from J, the gap between germline ends came to 14 bases. CDR1 SGHTA and CDR2 FQGNSA come from the germline V gene. CDR3 loop: CASSAQGKGEQFF. The CDR3 DNA reads as TGTGCCAGCAGCGCACAGGGAAAGGGTGAGCAGTTCTTC.

J is TRBJ2-3 and V is TRBV29-1; 10 bases align to TRBD2. In germline, CDR1 is SQVTM, CDR2 ANQGSEA. V shed 7 bases, J shed 5 bases, and the junction held 9 bases outside the gene matches. The length of the CDR3 is 14 residues. The CDR3, as DNA: TGCAGCGCTTCCCCTAGCGGGAGAAGAGATACGCAGTATTTT. As protein: CSASPSGRRDTQYF.

This sequence joins TRBV9 and TRBJ2-5, with TRBD2 matching over 15 bases. Germline V gene data show CDR1 as SGDLS and CDR2 as YYNGEE. This CDR3 comprises 15 residues. Trimming removed 9 bases from V and 4 bases from J; junction bases left unmatched: 7. The CDR3 loop is CATSRGLAGGETQYF. CDR3 in DNA: TGTGCCACAAGTCGGGGACTAGCGGGAGGAGAGACCCAGTACTTC. The full variable domain, its missing parts supplied by reference TRBV9 and TRBJ2-5, is DSGVTQTPKHLITATGQRVTLRCSPRSGDLSVYWYQQSLDQGLQFLIQYYNGEERAKGNILERFSAQQFPDLHSELNLSSLELGDSALYFCATSRGLAGGETQYFGPGTRLLVL.

J is TRBJ2-5 and V is TRBV20-1, with D uncertain. This CDR3 comprises 15 residues. Deletions cut 0 bases from V and 4 bases from J, with 15 bases between. Germline-derived CDR1 and CDR2 are DFQATT and SNEGSKA (reference sequence). CDR3 sequence (DNA): TGCAGTGCTAGAGATGTGGCAGACCCCCGAGAGACCCAGTACTTC. Amino acid sequence: CSARDVADPRETQYF.

This clonotype was counted a few times. The chain recombines TRBV5-6 with TRBJ2-1; D might be TRBD1 or TRBD2, each matching 5 bases. Trimming cost V 6 bases and J 4 bases, with 14 bases left between them. The CDR3 is 14 amino acids. The V gene's germline CDR1 is SGHDT and CDR2 YYEEEE. The CDR3 DNA reads TGTGCCAGCAACTATGGGACGATTTACAATGAGCAGTTCTTC. This sequence encodes CASNYGTIYNEQFF.

The J gene is TRBJ1-5, the V gene TRBV28; 9 nucleotides align to TRBD1. The CDR3 is 12 amino acids. V dropped 2 bases and J dropped 12; count of bases not matched to a gene: 2. Looked up from germline, CDR1 is MDHEN and CDR2 is SYDVKM. The CDR3 region is CASSLTGGRQHF. DNA of the CDR3: TGTGCCAGCAGTTTAACAGGGGGCCGCCAGCATTTT. Drawing the rest from reference TRBV28 and TRBJ1-5, the complete variable domain is DVKVTQSSRYLVKRTGEKVFLECVQDMDHENMFWYRQDPGLGLRLIYFSYDVKMKEKGDIPEGYSVSREKKERFSLILESASTNQTSMYLCASSLTGGRQHFGDGTRLSIL.

V usage is TRBV6-6 and J usage is TRBJ1-1; D remains unclear. CDR1 and CDR2 (germline): MNHNY, SVGAGI (reference sequence). V was trimmed by 6 bases and J by 7 bases, leaving 12 bases between them. The CDR3 consists of 12 residues. The CDR3 nucleotides are TGTGCCAGCAGCCCTATGACGGATGAAGCTTTCTTT. This sequence encodes CASSPMTDEAFF.

This clonotype was found once. The chain couples TRBV23-1 to TRBJ1-5; the match to TRBD1 covers 12 bases. TRBV23-1 counts as an open reading frame of uncertain function. CDR3 length equals 18 residues. The ends lost 2 bases at V and 0 bases at J; junction bases unmatched: 5. This chain's CDR3 is CASSQPGQGADSNQPQHF. The CDR3, as DNA: TGCGCCAGCAGTCAACCGGGACAGGGGGCAGATAGCAATCAGCCCCAGCATTTT.

The rearrangement uses TRBV20-1 and TRBJ2-7, with 9 bases that match TRBD2. The V gene end was trimmed by 6 bases and the J gene end by 2 bases; junction bases not matched to a gene: 11. Germline CDR1 DFQATT, CDR2 SNEGSKA (reference sequence). The CDR3 loop spans 15 amino acids. The CDR3 loop reads CSAKLSLAGTYEQYF. The CDR3 DNA follows: TGCAGTGCCAAGTTAAGCCTAGCGGGGACCTACGAGCAGTACTTC.

DNA for the CDR3: TGTGCCAGCAGCCCCCTTCCTAGGCAGGGGGGTCTGTTTTTT. It yields the protein CASSPLPRQGGLFF. The rearrangement links TRBV14 to TRBJ2-2; a weak D match, TRBD1 (7 bases). Germline assignment: CDR1 SGHDN and CDR2 FVKESK. CDR3 length equals 14 residues. Trimming took 4 bases from V and 14 from J, leaving 20 bases between them.

The rearrangement uses TRBV9 and TRBJ2-1; TRBD1 aligns across 9 bases. The CDR3 runs to 15 residues. Trimming cost V 0 bases and J 5 bases; bases outside gene matches: 3. Germline-derived CDR1 and CDR2 are SGDLS and YYNGEE. The CDR3 DNA reads TGTGCCAGCAGCGTAGGACAGGGGGTTAACAATGAGCAGTTCTTC. This codes for CASSVGQGVNNEQFF.